Detailed here is one T cell receptor beta chain. The data are from a study of cytomegalovirus exposure and HLA in healthy donors. Study background: Samples from HLA-typed donors yielded approximately 80 million unique TCRs in an early data release.

Primers: 60 Vbeta forward and 13 Jbeta reverse. Measured with immunoSEQ multiplex PCR; TCRdb has only the in-frame clones, and not every one. This specimen shows roughly 190,000 clones; the ten leading clones hold about 6.8%. The clonotype comes from a man aged 30-40 years in good health and CMV-seronegative. Specimen: PBMCs.

The CDR3 sequence is CAISESWGAAQETQYF. CDR3 in DNA: TGTGCCATCAGTGAGTCCTGGGGAGCGGCCCAAGAGACCCAGTACTTC. The V call is TRBV10-3, the J call TRBJ2-5, with D possibly being TRBD2 (5 bases). Germline V gene lookup returns CDR1 ENHRY and CDR2 SYGVKD. This CDR3 region has 16 residues. V was shortened by 0 bases and J by 1 base, with 12 bases between the two germline ends.